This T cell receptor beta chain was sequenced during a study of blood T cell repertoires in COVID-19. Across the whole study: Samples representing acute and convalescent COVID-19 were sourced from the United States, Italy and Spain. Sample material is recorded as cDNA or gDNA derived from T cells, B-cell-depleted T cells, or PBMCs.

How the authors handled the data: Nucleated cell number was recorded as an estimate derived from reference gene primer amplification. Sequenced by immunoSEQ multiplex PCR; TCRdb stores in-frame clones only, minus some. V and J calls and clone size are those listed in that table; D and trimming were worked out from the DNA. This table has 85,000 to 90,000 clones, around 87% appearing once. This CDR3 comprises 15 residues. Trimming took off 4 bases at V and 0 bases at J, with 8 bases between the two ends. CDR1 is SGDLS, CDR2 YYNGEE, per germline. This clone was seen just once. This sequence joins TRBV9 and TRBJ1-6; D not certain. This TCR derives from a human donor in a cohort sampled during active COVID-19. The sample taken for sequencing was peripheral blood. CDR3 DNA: TGTGCCAGCAGCTTTGGAGGCTCCTATAATTCACCCCTCCACTTT. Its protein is CASSFGGSYNSPLHF.